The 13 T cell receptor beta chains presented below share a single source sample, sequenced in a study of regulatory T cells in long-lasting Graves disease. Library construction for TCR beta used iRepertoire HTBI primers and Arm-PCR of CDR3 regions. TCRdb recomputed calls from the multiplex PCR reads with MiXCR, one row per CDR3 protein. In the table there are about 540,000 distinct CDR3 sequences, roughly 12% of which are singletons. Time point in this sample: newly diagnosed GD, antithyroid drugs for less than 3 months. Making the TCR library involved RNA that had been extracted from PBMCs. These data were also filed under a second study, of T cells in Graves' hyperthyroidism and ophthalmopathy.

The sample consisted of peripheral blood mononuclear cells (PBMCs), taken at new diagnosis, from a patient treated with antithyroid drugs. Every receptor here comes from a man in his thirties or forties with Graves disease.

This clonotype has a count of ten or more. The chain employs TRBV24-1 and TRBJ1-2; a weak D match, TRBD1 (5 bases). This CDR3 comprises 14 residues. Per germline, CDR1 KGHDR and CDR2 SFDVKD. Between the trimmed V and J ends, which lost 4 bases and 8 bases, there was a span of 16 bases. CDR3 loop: CATSDSGGGYGYTF. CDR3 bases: TGTGCCACCAGTGACTCCGGCGGGGGTTACGGCTACACCTTC.

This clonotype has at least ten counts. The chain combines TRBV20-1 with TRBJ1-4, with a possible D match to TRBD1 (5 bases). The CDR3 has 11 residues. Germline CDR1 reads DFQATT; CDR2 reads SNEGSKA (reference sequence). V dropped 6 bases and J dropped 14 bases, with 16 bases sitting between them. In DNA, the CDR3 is TGCAGTGCCCTGAGGGGAGAGTGGCTGTTTTTT. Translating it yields CSALRGEWLFF.

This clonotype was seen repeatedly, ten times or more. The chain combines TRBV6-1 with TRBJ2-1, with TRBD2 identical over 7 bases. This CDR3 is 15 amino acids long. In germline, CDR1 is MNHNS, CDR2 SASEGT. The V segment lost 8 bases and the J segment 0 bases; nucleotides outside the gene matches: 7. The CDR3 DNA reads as TGTGCCAGCTGCGAAGCGGGGAGCTCCTACAATGAGCAGTTCTTC. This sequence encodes CASCEAGSSYNEQFF.

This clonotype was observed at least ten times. CDR3 loop: CASSSDKRGYEQYF. The CDR3 nucleotides are TGTGCCAGCAGTTCAGATAAGCGAGGGTACGAGCAGTACTTC. The chain couples TRBV12-3 or TRBV12-4 to TRBJ2-7; tentative D call: TRBD2 (5 bases). Deletions cut 4 bases from V and 4 bases from J, with 14 bases between. The CDR3 is 14 residues long.

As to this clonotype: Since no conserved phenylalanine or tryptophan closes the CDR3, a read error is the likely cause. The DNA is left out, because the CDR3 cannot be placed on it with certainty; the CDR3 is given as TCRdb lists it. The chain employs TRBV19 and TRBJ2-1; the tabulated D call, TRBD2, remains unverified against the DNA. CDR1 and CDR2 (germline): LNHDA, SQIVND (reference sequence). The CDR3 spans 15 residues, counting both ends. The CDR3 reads CASSREGWNTDTQYL.

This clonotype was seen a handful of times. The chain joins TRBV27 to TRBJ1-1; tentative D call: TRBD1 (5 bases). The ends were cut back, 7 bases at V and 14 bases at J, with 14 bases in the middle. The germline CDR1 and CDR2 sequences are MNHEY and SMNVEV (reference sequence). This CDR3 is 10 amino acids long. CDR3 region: CASNNPGRFF. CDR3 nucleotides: TGTGCCAGCAACAACCCGGGGCGGTTCTTT.

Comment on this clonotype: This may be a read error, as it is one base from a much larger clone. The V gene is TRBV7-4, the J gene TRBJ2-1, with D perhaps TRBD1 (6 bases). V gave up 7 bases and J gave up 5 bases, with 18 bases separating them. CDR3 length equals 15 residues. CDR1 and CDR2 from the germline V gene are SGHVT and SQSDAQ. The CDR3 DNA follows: TGTGCCAGCACCTCCTTAGGACAGAGCGACAATGAGCAGTTCTTC. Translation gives CASTSLGQSDNEQFF.

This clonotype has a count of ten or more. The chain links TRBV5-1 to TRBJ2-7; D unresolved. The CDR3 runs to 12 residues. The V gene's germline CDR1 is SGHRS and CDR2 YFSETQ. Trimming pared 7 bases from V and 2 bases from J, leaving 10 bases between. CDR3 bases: TGCGCCAGCGGCAGTCTACCCTACGAGCAGTACTTC. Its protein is CASGSLPYEQYF.

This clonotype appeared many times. CDR3 loop: CASSLSGTSGPYEQYF. The CDR3 DNA reads as TGTGCCAGCAGCTTATCCGGGACTAGCGGTCCCTACGAGCAGTACTTC. The chain is built from TRBV11-2 and TRBJ2-7; 11 bases agree with TRBD2. The CDR3 runs to 16 residues. CDR1 and CDR2 (germline): SGHAT, FQNNGV. The trim removed 2 bases at V and 2 bases at J, leaving 5 bases unmatched. The complete variable domain, with remaining parts taken from reference TRBV11-2 and TRBJ2-7, reads EAGVAQSPRYKIIEKRQSVAFWCNPISGHATLYWYQQILGQGPKLLIQFQNNGVVDDSQLPKDRFSAERLKGVDSTLKIQPAKLEDSAVYLCASSLSGTSGPYEQYFGPGTRLTVT.

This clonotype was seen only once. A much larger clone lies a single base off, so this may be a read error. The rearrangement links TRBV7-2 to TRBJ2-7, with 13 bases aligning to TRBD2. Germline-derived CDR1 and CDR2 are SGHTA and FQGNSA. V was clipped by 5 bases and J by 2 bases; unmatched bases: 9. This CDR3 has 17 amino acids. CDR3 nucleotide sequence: TGTGCCAGCAGCCACGGACTAGCGGGAGAACCCCCCTACGAGCAGTACTTC. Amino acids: CASSHGLAGEPPYEQYF.

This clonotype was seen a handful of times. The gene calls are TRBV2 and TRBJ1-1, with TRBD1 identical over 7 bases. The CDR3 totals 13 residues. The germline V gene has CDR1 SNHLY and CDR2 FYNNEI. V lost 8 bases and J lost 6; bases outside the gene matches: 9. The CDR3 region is CASRYTGDAEAFF. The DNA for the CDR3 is TGTGCCAGCCGCTATACAGGGGACGCTGAAGCTTTCTTT.

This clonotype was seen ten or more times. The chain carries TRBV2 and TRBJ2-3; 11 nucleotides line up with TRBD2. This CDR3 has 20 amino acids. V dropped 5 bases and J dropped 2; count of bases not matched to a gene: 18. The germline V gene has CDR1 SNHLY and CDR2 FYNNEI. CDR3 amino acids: CASSYTSGRDTWDPTDTQYF. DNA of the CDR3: TGTGCCAGCAGTTATACTAGCGGGAGAGATACATGGGACCCCACAGATACGCAGTATTTT.

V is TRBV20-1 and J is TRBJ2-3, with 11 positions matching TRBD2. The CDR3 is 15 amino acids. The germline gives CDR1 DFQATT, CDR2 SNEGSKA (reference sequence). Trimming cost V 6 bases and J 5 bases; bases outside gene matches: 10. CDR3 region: CSAPALAGVEDTQYF. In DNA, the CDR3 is TGCAGTGCCCCTGCACTAGCGGGAGTGGAAGATACGCAGTATTTT.